Following are 25 T cell receptor beta chains from one sample sequenced in a study of T cell responses to AZD1222 COVID-19 vaccine. Using immunoSEQ multiplex PCR, the repertoire was profiled, and TCRdb retains in-frame clones only, with some absent. The table has about 120,000 clones, 70% to 90% seen once; the top ten hold around 3.9%. The source was peripheral blood, collected on day 0 of MenACWY control vaccination. Receptor source: an adult in good health.

The V and J genes are TRBV11-2 and TRBJ2-1; 10 nucleotides agree with TRBD2. The CDR3 covers 12 residues. The germline CDR1 and CDR2 sequences are SGHAT and FQNNGV. With 6 bases clipped from V and 10 bases from J, the junction kept 3 bases outside the gene matches. The CDR3 here is CASSFSGGEQFF. CDR3 DNA sequence: TGTGCCAGCAGTTTTAGCGGGGGGGAGCAGTTCTTC.

CDR3 region: CASSRLGTWEAFF. The CDR3 DNA sequence: TGTGCCAGCAGCCGGTTGGGGACCTGGGAGGCTTTCTTT. This chain uses TRBV3-1 (or the pseudogene TRBV3-2) with TRBJ1-1; the D gene is possibly TRBD1 (5 bases). Germline CDR1 LGHDT, CDR2 YNNKEL (reference sequence). V dropped 4 bases and J dropped 11 bases, with 17 bases sitting between them. The CDR3 extends over 13 amino acids.

The genes are TRBV7-6 and TRBJ2-7, with a possible D match to TRBD2 (5 bases). V shed 0 bases and J shed 2 bases, with 11 bases lying between them. Germline-derived CDR1 and CDR2 are SGHVS and FNYEAQ. The CDR3 is made up of 15 amino acids. The CDR3 sequence is CASSLAGIGTYEQYF. CDR3 coding DNA: TGTGCCAGCAGCTTAGCCGGGATCGGGACCTACGAGCAGTACTTC.

The genes are TRBV5-8 and TRBJ1-1; the D is unclear. V was trimmed by 0 bases and J by 5 bases, leaving 8 bases between them. This CDR3 is built from 13 residues. The germline CDR1 and CDR2 sequences are SGHTS and YDEGEE. CDR3 loop: CASSLEWNTEAFF. The DNA for the CDR3 is TGTGCCAGCAGCTTGGAGTGGAATACTGAAGCTTTCTTT.

This clone has just one count. The gene calls are TRBV11-2 and TRBJ2-7; maybe TRBD2 (5 bases). Germline V gives CDR1 SGHAT, CDR2 FQNNGV. The CDR3 is 13 amino acids. V was cut by 8 bases and J by 0 bases, with 11 bases left in between. CDR3 residues: CASGLGSSYEQYF. The DNA of the CDR3 is TGTGCCAGCGGTTTGGGGAGCTCCTACGAGCAGTACTTC.

V gene TRBV9 combines with J gene TRBJ1-3; tentative D call: TRBD1 (5 bases). This CDR3 has 16 residues. Germline CDR1 SGDLS, CDR2 YYNGEE. The V gene lost 3 bases and the J gene lost 0 bases, with 13 bases spanning the gap. CDR3 DNA: TGTGCCAGCAGCGCGGGGGATGCGGGCTCTGGAAACACCATATATTTT. Protein: CASSAGDAGSGNTIYF.

Details on this clone: Other DNA sequences from this sample encode an identical CDR3 as well. The CDR3 loop reads CASSPGTDNEKLFF. The CDR3 DNA follows: TGTGCCAGCTCACCCGGGACAGACAATGAAAAACTGTTTTTT. The chain is built from TRBV18 and TRBJ1-4, with 7 nucleotides matching TRBD1. The germline V gene has CDR1 KGHSH and CDR2 LQKENI. This CDR3 has 14 residues. V was clipped by 3 bases and J by 5 bases; unmatched bases: 3.

This chain connects TRBV7-9 to TRBJ1-3; 7 nucleotides align to TRBD1. With 5 bases clipped from V and 3 bases from J, the junction kept 7 bases outside the gene matches. CDR1 is SEHNR and CDR2 is FQNEAQ in the germline V gene (reference sequence). This CDR3 is 15 amino acids long. CDR3 in DNA: TGTGCCAGCAGCCGCAGACAGGGAAGTGGAAACACCATATATTTT. It is translated as CASSRRQGSGNTIYF.

This sequence joins TRBV15 and TRBJ1-1; the D is unclear. V lost 0 bases and J lost 5, with 16 bases in between. CDR3 length: 16 residues. Germline CDR1 and CDR2: LNHNV and YYDKDF (reference sequence). DNA for the CDR3: TGTGCCACCAGCAGAGATCCGAGGGTCTTAGGGACTGAAGCTTTCTTT. Translated, it gives CATSRDPRVLGTEAFF.

The chain carries TRBV7-3 and TRBJ2-1, with 7 positions matching TRBD2. This CDR3 contains 15 residues. Looked up from germline, CDR1 is SGHTA and CDR2 is FQGTGA. Unmatched junction bases numbered 0, after V lost 0 bases and J lost 1 base. Here the CDR3 reads CASSLTGGSYNEQFF. CDR3 nucleotides: TGTGCCAGCAGCTTAACGGGGGGGTCCTACAATGAGCAGTTCTTC.

This clone is a singleton in its sample. This chain uses TRBV7-2 with TRBJ1-1, with D tentatively TRBD1 (5 bases). The CDR3 runs to 17 residues. Germline loops: CDR1 SGHTA, CDR2 FQGNSA. The V end lost 0 bases, the J end lost 2 bases, and 16 bases lay between the germline ends. DNA for the CDR3: TGTGCCAGCAGCTTAGCGGGAGGGGTCGGAAGAAACACTGAAGCTTTCTTT. Residues: CASSLAGGVGRNTEAFF.

The chain links TRBV10-2 to TRBJ1-1; D perhaps matches TRBD1 (5 bases). V lost 6 bases, J lost 3 bases, and 17 bases lay in between. The CDR3 has 15 amino acids. Germline CDR1 is WSHSY and CDR2 is SAAADI. The CDR3 bases are TGCGCCAGCAGCCCGACGGGGGGAATCGACACTGAAGCTTTCTTT. The encoded protein is CASSPTGGIDTEAFF.

The chain employs TRBV6-2 or TRBV6-3 and TRBJ1-1, with D hard to call. V dropped 5 bases and J dropped 5 bases, with 24 bases sitting between them. The CDR3 is made up of 17 amino acids. Germline lookup yields CDR1 MNHEY and CDR2 SVGEGT. CDR3 bases: TGTGCCAGCAGTCGCGGTCCCGGACTAAACCGAAGGACTGAAGCTTTCTTT. This translates into CASSRGPGLNRRTEAFF.

The V and J genes are TRBV3-1 (or the pseudogene TRBV3-2) and TRBJ1-6; TRBD1 agrees at 7 bases. The germline V gene has CDR1 LGHDT and CDR2 YNNKEL (reference sequence). V gave up 2 bases and J gave up 9 bases; unmatched junction bases: 7. The CDR3 has 15 residues. The chain's CDR3 is CASSQKDRVGSPLHF. The CDR3 region has the DNA TGTGCCAGCAGCCAAAAAGACAGGGTCGGTTCACCCCTCCACTTT.

The chain couples TRBV7-2 to TRBJ2-7; D ambiguous. The CDR3 is 13 amino acids. Germline values: CDR1 SGHTA, CDR2 FQGNSA. Trimming removed 2 bases from V and 2 bases from J, with 7 bases in between. CDR3 DNA sequence: TGTGCCAGCAGCTTACAGGTCGCCTACGAGCAGTACTTC. Protein sequence: CASSLQVAYEQYF.

This chain links TRBV5-1 with TRBJ1-1, with 7 bases aligning to TRBD1. CDR1 and CDR2 from the germline V gene are SGHRS and YFSETQ. J lost 2 bases, V lost 8 bases, and 3 bases had no gene match. The CDR3 extends over 12 amino acids. The chain's CDR3 is CASQGENTEAFF. CDR3 nucleotide sequence: TGCGCCAGTCAGGGGGAAAACACTGAAGCTTTCTTT.

This sequence joins TRBV7-2 and TRBJ2-1; 12 bases match TRBD2. The CDR3 length is 16 residues. Germline V gives CDR1 SGHTA, CDR2 FQGNSA. J gave up 8 bases and V 0 bases, and 5 bases lay outside the gene matches. The CDR3 loop reads CASSLAPLAGGHEQFF. CDR3 nucleotide sequence: TGTGCCAGCAGCTTAGCGCCGCTAGCGGGGGGGCATGAGCAGTTCTTC.

This clone was counted a single time. The CDR3 protein is CASSLRGAHTEAFF. The CDR3 DNA follows: TGCGCCAGCAGCTTGCGGGGGGCTCACACTGAAGCTTTCTTT. The V call is TRBV5-1, the J call TRBJ1-1; D may be TRBD1 (6 bases). This CDR3 has 14 amino acids. Germline CDR1 and CDR2: SGHRS and YFSETQ. V was shortened by 1 base and J by 3 bases, with 10 bases between the two germline ends.

This clone occurred once. The chain uses TRBV18 and TRBJ1-2; TRBD1 aligns across 9 bases. V was clipped by 0 bases and J by 2 bases; unmatched bases: 1. Looked up from germline, CDR1 is KGHSH and CDR2 is LQKENI. The CDR3 is 15 residues long. CDR3 nucleotide sequence: TGTGCCAGCTCACCACCTGGGACAGGGAACTATGGCTACACCTTC. Translation: CASSPPGTGNYGYTF.

V gene TRBV18 combines with J gene TRBJ1-4; TRBD1 might be the D (6 bases). Germline V CDR1 and CDR2: KGHSH, LQKENI. This CDR3 is 14 amino acids long. V was shortened by 6 bases and J by 8 bases, with 16 bases between the two germline ends. CDR3 protein: CASSPMVRGEKLFF. Written as DNA, the CDR3 is TGTGCCAGCTCCCCGATGGTAAGGGGGGAAAAACTGTTTTTT.

The chain uses TRBV5-1 and TRBJ1-1, with D possibly matching TRBD1 (5 bases). The CDR3 runs to 14 residues. V lost 1 base and J lost 6, with 13 bases in between. Germline CDR1 SGHRS, CDR2 YFSETQ. For the CDR3, the DNA is TGCGCCAGCAGCTTGTCGGGACGGTTGGCTGAAGCTTTCTTT. Translated, it gives CASSLSGRLAEAFF.

V and J are TRBV6-2 or TRBV6-3 and TRBJ2-4; no clear D gene. The length of the CDR3 is 14 residues. Trimming left V 4 bases short and J 0 bases short, with 7 bases between. CDR1 and CDR2 (germline): MNHEY, SVGEGT. The CDR3 nucleotides read TGTGCCAGCAGTTCGACCTTAGCCAAAAACATTCAGTACTTC. This gives the protein CASSSTLAKNIQYF.

The chain combines TRBV21-1 with TRBJ1-6; TRBD1, the D gene given by the table, was not confirmed from the DNA. TRBV21-1 is recorded as a pseudogene. This CDR3 has 18 amino acids. The DNA for the CDR3 is TGTGCCAGCAGCAAAAGGGCCATTCAGGGTTATGATCTTACACCCCTCCACTTT. Its protein product is CASSKRAIQGYDLTPLHF.

The chain carries TRBV19 and TRBJ1-5, with no clear D. V lost 1 base and J 0 bases, leaving 13 bases between the germline ends. Per germline, CDR1 LNHDA and CDR2 SQIVND (reference sequence). The CDR3 runs to 17 residues. This CDR3 is CASSIGRRDYSNQPQHF. For the CDR3, the DNA is TGTGCCAGTAGTATAGGTAGGAGAGACTATAGCAATCAGCCCCAGCATTTT.

The chain joins TRBV19 to TRBJ2-7, with 15 bases matching TRBD2. From germline, CDR1 is LNHDA and CDR2 SQIVND (reference sequence). The ends lost 5 bases at V and 0 bases at J; junction bases unmatched: 11. The CDR3 contains 19 residues. CDR3 residues: CASSAWTSGGVPSSYEQYF. CDR3 sequence (DNA): TGTGCCAGTAGTGCTTGGACTAGCGGGGGGGTCCCAAGCTCCTACGAGCAGTACTTC.